Listed below are T cell receptor beta chains from one sample, sequenced in a study of T-cell reconstitution after alpha-beta-depleted transplantation in children. TCRdb reanalysed the PCR reads using MiXCR and keeps one entry per CDR3 protein. This sample has more than 200,000 distinct CDR3 sequences, with over 20% found just once. Sequencing was performed on PBMCs, taken before TCRalphabeta/CD19-depleted stem cell transplant. The receptors here all came from a girl aged 2 to 9 with Fanconi anemia, due to receive a stem cell transplant. Each CDR3 is given with its conserved first and last residue. A D gene is named only where the DNA matches it firmly. Clone size appears in some rows only: once, few, many, or a class for an expanded clone.

D: TRBD2; size: NA; J: TRBJ2-7; V: TRBV28; CDR3: CASSLLGTKTYEQYF; DNA: TGTGCCAGCAGTTTATTAGGGACTAAAACCTACGAGCAGTACTTC
D: NA; size: many; J: TRBJ2-7; V: TRBV10-3; CDR3: CAISPSSSYEQYF; DNA: TGTGCCATCAGTCCTAGCAGCTCCTACGAGCAGTACTTC
D: NA; size: few; J: TRBJ2-7; V: TRBV5-6; CDR3: CASSLVENEQYF; DNA: TGTGCCAGCAGCTTGGTGGAGAACGAGCAGTACTTC
D: NA; size: NA; J: TRBJ2-7; V: TRBV28; CDR3: CASSSTLLLTGPSTYEQYF; DNA: TGTGCCAGCAGTTCAACGCTCCTCTTAACAGGGCCCTCGACCTACGAGCAGTACTTC
D: NA; size: many; J: TRBJ2-1; V: TRBV12-3/TRBV12-4; CDR3: CASSLAGISGFEQFF; DNA: TGTGCCAGCAGTTTAGCGGGAATTTCCGGGTTTGAGCAGTTCTTC
D: TRBD1; size: few; J: TRBJ2-5; V: TRBV28; CDR3: CASSLQGVVETQYF; DNA: TGTGCCAGCTCCTTACAGGGGGTAGTGGAGACCCAGTACTTC
D: TRBD2; size: NA; J: TRBJ2-3; V: TRBV3-1; CDR3: CASSPNVGGATDTQYF; DNA: TGTGCCAGCAGCCCGAACGTCGGGGGGGCGACAGATACGCAGTATTTT
D: TRBD1; size: many; J: TRBJ2-7; V: TRBV12-3/TRBV12-4; CDR3: CASSSFGTGFYEQYF; DNA: TGTGCCAGCAGTTCCTTTGGGACAGGGTTCTACGAGCAGTACTTC
D: TRBD2; size: few; J: TRBJ2-7; V: TRBV29-1; CDR3: CSVEEGREGQSYEQYF; DNA: TGCAGCGTTGAAGAGGGACGGGAGGGCCAATCCTACGAGCAGTACTTC
D: TRBD2; size: NA; J: TRBJ2-7; V: TRBV20-1; CDR3: CSARSGLAFSYEQYF; DNA: TGCAGTGCCAGGTCGGGACTAGCATTTTCCTACGAGCAGTACTTC
D: NA; size: NA; J: TRBJ2-5; V: TRBV12-3/TRBV12-4; CDR3: CASSEGERAYQETQYF; DNA: TGTGCCAGCAGTGAGGGGGAACGCGCGTACCAAGAGACCCAGTACTTC
D: NA; size: many; J: TRBJ1-1; V: TRBV29-1; CDR3: CSVDRAVIVNTEAFF; DNA: TGCAGCGTTGACAGGGCAGTCATCGTGAACACTGAAGCTTTCTTT
D: NA; size: NA; J: TRBJ2-1; V: TRBV20-1; CDR3: CSAQKSGPYNEQFF; DNA: TGCAGTGCTCAGAAATCGGGACCTTACAATGAGCAGTTCTTC
D: NA; size: NA; J: TRBJ2-7; V: TRBV21-1; CDR3: CASSNLQRGATYEQYF; DNA: TGTGCCAGCAGCAATCTACAGCGGGGGGCAACCTACGAGCAGTACTTC
D: TRBD2; size: few; J: TRBJ2-4; V: TRBV2; CDR3: CASTSGLAAQYF; DNA: TGTGCCAGCACCTCGGGACTAGCGGCGCAGTACTTC
D: NA; size: many; J: TRBJ2-1; V: TRBV12-3/TRBV12-4; CDR3: CASRQQVEFEQFF; DNA: TGTGCCAGCAGACAACAGGTGGAGTTTGAGCAGTTCTTC
D: NA; size: many; J: TRBJ1-3; V: TRBV20-1; CDR3: CSAPKGPSGNTIYF; DNA: TGCAGTGCTCCGAAGGGGCCTTCTGGAAACACCATATATTTT
D: NA; size: many; J: TRBJ2-5; V: TRBV6-5; CDR3: CASSYSPVAETQYF; DNA: TGTGCCAGCAGTTACTCGCCGGTAGCGGAGACCCAGTACTTC
D: TRBD2; size: many; J: TRBJ2-7; V: TRBV12-3/TRBV12-4; CDR3: CASSPVIAGGSSGQYF; DNA: TGTGCCAGCAGTCCCGTTATAGCGGGAGGGTCCTCAGGGCAGTACTTC
D: TRBD2; size: few; J: TRBJ2-7; V: TRBV6-2/TRBV6-3; CDR3: CASRPTSGPLGYEQYF; DNA: TGTGCCAGCAGGCCGACTAGCGGGCCTCTAGGCTACGAGCAGTACTTC
D: NA; size: many; J: TRBJ2-3; V: TRBV7-2; CDR3: CASSPYTDTQYF; DNA: TGTGCCAGCAGCCCATACACAGATACGCAGTATTTT
D: NA; size: many; J: TRBJ2-1; V: TRBV12-3/TRBV12-4; CDR3: CASSLPLKGSSYNEQFF; DNA: TGTGCCAGCAGTCTTCCCTTGAAAGGGAGCTCCTACAATGAGCAGTTCTTC
D: TRBD1; size: many; J: TRBJ2-2; V: TRBV6-2/TRBV6-3; CDR3: CASSYSSGTGNLPFTGELFF; DNA: TGTGCCAGCAGTTACTCGTCCGGGACAGGGAATCTCCCCTTCACCGGGGAGCTGTTTTTT
D: NA; size: many; J: TRBJ2-5; V: TRBV5-1; CDR3: CASSLGAQETQYF; DNA: TGCGCCAGCAGCTTGGGGGCCCAAGAGACCCAGTACTTC
D: NA; size: NA; J: TRBJ1-4; V: TRBV29-1; CDR3: CSVARSTNEKLFF; DNA: TGCAGCGTCGCACGGTCAACTAATGAAAAACTGTTTTTT
D: TRBD2; size: NA; J: TRBJ2-5; V: TRBV20-1; CDR3: CSARGGRALQETQYF; DNA: TGCAGTGCTAGAGGGGGGAGGGCCCTACAAGAGACCCAGTACTTC
D: TRBD1; size: many; J: TRBJ2-1; V: TRBV6-5; CDR3: CASSYPSRTGGAKRDEQFF; DNA: TGTGCCAGCAGTTACCCCTCACGGACAGGGGGCGCTAAGAGAGATGAGCAGTTCTTC
D: NA; size: NA; J: TRBJ2-3; V: TRBV29-1; CDR3: CSVRGLASGTDTQYF; DNA: TGCAGCGTTAGAGGTCTAGCGAGTGGCACAGATACGCAGTATTTT
D: TRBD1; size: few; J: TRBJ2-2; V: TRBV5-1; CDR3: CASSGQGNTGELFF; DNA: TGCGCCAGCAGCGGACAGGGGAACACCGGGGAGCTGTTTTTT
D: TRBD1; size: NA; J: TRBJ1-1; V: TRBV27; CDR3: CASSYRGMGTEAFF; DNA: TGTGCCAGCAGTTACAGGGGGATGGGGACTGAAGCTTTCTTT
D: NA; size: NA; J: TRBJ2-5; V: TRBV4-2; CDR3: CASSHERVETQYF; DNA: TGTGCCAGCAGCCACGAACGGGTTGAGACCCAGTACTTC
D: TRBD1; size: NA; J: TRBJ2-1; V: TRBV12-5; CDR3: CASGTGQGARGEQFF; DNA: TGTGCTAGTGGGACCGGACAGGGGGCAAGGGGTGAGCAGTTCTTC
D: NA; size: NA; J: TRBJ1-6; V: TRBV20-1; CDR3: CSARREGHNSPLHF; DNA: TGCAGTGCTAGAAGGGAGGGCCATAATTCACCCCTCCACTTT
D: NA; size: NA; J: TRBJ2-5; V: TRBV12-3/TRBV12-4; CDR3: CASSPPTGKLEETQYF; DNA: TGTGCCAGCAGTCCACCCACAGGGAAGCTAGAAGAGACCCAGTACTTC
D: NA; size: NA; J: TRBJ2-1; V: TRBV5-1; CDR3: CASSLPGSGNEQFF; DNA: TGCGCCAGCAGCTTGCCCGGGAGTGGGAATGAGCAGTTCTTC
D: NA; size: NA; J: TRBJ2-1; V: TRBV28; CDR3: CASGVTIGRRRYNEQFF; DNA: TGTGCCAGCGGTGTTACTATCGGGAGAAGGAGATACAATGAGCAGTTCTTC
D: TRBD1; size: few; J: TRBJ1-5; V: TRBV12-3/TRBV12-4; CDR3: CASSSTGGSHQPQHF; DNA: TGTGCCAGCAGTTCGACAGGGGGGTCGCATCAGCCCCAGCATTTT
D: NA; size: many; J: TRBJ1-1; V: TRBV29-1; CDR3: CSVEDLALGEAFF; DNA: TGCAGCGTTGAAGATCTGGCGCTGGGTGAAGCTTTCTTT